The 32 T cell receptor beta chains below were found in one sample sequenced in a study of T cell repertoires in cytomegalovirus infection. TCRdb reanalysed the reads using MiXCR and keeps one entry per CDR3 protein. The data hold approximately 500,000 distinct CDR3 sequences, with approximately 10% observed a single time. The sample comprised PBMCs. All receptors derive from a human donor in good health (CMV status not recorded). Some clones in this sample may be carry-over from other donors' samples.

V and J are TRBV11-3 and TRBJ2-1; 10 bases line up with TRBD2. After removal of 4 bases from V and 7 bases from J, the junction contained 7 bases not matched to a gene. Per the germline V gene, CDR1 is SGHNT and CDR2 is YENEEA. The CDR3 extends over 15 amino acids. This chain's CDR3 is CASSSSGGARNEQFF. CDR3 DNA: TGTGCCAGCAGCTCAAGCGGGGGGGCCAGGAATGAGCAGTTCTTC.

The CDR3 nucleotides read TGCAGTGCTAGAGATACCCGGGATAGCACAGATACGCAGTATTTT. Translated: CSARDTRDSTDTQYF. The chain uses TRBV20-1 and TRBJ2-3; D may be TRBD2 (5 bases). Germline CDR1 is DFQATT and CDR2 is SNEGSKA (reference sequence). The CDR3 covers 15 residues. Trimming took off 0 bases at V and 0 bases at J, with 10 bases between the two ends.

CDR3 DNA sequence: TGCAGTGCTAGAGATCGGCGGATCACCGGGGAGCTGTTTTTT. The encoded protein is CSARDRRITGELFF. The rearrangement joins TRBV20-1 to TRBJ2-2; D is unresolved. The length of the CDR3 is 14 residues. CDR1 and CDR2 from the germline V gene are DFQATT and SNEGSKA (reference sequence). The V end lost 0 bases, the J end lost 4 bases, and 9 bases lay between the germline ends.

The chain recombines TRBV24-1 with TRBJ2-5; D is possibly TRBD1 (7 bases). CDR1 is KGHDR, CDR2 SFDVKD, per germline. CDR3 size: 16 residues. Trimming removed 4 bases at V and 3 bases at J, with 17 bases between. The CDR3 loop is CATSEVSEGAEETQYF. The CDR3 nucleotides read TGTGCCACCAGTGAAGTATCGGAGGGGGCTGAAGAGACCCAGTACTTC.

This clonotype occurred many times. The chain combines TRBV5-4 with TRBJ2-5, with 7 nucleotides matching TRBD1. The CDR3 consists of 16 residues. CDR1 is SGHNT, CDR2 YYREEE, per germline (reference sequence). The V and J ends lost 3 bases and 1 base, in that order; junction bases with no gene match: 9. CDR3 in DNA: TGTGCCAGCAGCTCCCCAGGGGGTCTAATCCAAGAGACCCAGTACTTC. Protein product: CASSSPGGLIQETQYF. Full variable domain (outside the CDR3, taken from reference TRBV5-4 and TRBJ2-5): ETGVTQSPTHLIKTRGQQVTLRCSSQSGHNTVSWYQQALGQGPQFIFQYYREEENGRGNFPPRFSGLQFPNYSSELNVNALELDDSALYLCASSSPGGLIQETQYFGPGTRLLVL.

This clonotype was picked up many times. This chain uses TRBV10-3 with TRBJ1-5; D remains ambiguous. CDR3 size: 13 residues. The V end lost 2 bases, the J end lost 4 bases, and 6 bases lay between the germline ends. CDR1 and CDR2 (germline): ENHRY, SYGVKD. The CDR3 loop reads CAISEQANQPQHF. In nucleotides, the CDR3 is TGTGCCATCAGTGAGCAGGCGAATCAGCCCCAGCATTTT.

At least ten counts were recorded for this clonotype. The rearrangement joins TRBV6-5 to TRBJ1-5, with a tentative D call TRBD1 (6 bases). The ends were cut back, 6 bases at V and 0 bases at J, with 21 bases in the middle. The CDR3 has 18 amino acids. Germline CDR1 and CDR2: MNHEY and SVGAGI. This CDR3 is CASSRNSGTPFSNQPQHF. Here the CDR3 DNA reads TGTGCCAGCAGCCGAAACTCCGGGACACCGTTTAGCAATCAGCCCCAGCATTTT.

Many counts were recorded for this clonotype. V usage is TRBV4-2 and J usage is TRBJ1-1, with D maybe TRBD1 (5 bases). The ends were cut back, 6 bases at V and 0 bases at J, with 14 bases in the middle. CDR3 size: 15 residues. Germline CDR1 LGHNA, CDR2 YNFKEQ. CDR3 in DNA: TGTGCCAGCAGTCTAAGGCAGGGAGTGAACACTGAAGCTTTCTTT. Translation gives CASSLRQGVNTEAFF.

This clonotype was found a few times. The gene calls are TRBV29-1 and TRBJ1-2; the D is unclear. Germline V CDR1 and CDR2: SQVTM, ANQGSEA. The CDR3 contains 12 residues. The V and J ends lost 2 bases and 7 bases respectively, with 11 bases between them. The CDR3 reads CSVESQSGGYTF. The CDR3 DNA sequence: TGCAGCGTTGAAAGTCAGTCTGGTGGCTACACCTTC.

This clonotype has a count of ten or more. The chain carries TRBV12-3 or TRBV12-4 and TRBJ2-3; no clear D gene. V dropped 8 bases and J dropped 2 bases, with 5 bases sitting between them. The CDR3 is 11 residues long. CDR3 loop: CASQATDTQYF. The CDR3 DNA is TGTGCCAGCCAGGCCACAGATACGCAGTATTTT.

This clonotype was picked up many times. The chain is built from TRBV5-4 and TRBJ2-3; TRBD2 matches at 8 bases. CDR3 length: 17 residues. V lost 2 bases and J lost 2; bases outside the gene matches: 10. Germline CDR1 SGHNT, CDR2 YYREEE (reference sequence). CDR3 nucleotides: TGTGCCAGCAGCTTTGCCGGACTAGCCGAAATCACAGATACGCAGTATTTT. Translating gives CASSFAGLAEITDTQYF.

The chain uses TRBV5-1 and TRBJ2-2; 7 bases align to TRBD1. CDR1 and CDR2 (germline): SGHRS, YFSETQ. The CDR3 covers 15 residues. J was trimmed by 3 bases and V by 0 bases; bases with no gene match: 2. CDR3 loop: CASSLGDRDTGELFF. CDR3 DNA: TGCGCCAGCAGCTTGGGAGACAGGGACACCGGGGAGCTGTTTTTT.

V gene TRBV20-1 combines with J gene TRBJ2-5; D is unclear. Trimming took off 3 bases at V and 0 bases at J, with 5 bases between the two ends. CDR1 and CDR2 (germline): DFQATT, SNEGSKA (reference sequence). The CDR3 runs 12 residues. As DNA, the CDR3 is TGCAGTGCTAGGCTCTACCAAGAGACCCAGTACTTC. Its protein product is CSARLYQETQYF.

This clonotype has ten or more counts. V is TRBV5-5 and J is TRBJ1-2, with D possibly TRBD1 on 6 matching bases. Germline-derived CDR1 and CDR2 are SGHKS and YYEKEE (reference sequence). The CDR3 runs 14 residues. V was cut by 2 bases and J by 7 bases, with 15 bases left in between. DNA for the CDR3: TGTGCCAGCAGCTTATTAAACAGGGTTGGTGGCTACACCTTC. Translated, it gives CASSLLNRVGGYTF.

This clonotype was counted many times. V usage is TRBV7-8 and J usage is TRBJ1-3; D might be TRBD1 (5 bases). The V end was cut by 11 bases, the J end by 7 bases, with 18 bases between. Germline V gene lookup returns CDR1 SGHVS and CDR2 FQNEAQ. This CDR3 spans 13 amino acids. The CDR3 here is CACPGPPGNTIYF. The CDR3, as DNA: TGTGCCTGTCCGGGACCCCCCGGGAACACCATATATTTT.

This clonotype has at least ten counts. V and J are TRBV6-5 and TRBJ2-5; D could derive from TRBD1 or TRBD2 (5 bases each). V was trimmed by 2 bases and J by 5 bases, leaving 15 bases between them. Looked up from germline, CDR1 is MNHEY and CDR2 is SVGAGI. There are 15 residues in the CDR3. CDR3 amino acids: CASSYEHRGSETQYF. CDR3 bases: TGTGCCAGCAGTTACGAGCATCGGGGCTCGGAGACCCAGTACTTC.

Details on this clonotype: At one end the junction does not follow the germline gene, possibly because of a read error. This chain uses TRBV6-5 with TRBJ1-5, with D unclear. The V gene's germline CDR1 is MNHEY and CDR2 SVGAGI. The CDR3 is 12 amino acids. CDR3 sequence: CASGYQDQPQHF. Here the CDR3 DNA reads TGTGCCAGCGGTTATCAAGATCAGCCCCAGCATTTT.

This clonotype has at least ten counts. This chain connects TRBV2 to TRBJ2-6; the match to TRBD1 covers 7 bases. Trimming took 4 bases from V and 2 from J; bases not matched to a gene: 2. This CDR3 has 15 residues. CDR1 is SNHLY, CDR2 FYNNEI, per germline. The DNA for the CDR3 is TGTGCCAGCAGTGTCGGACAGGCTGGGGCCAACGTCCTGACTTTC. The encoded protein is CASSVGQAGANVLTF.

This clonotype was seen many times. The CDR3 is CASSTDGNSGNTIYF. In DNA form, the CDR3 reads TGTGCCAGCAGCACTGACGGGAACTCTGGAAACACCATATATTTT. The chain recombines TRBV7-9 with TRBJ1-3, with D hard to call. The V end was cut by 5 bases, the J end by 0 bases, with 11 bases between. Germline CDR1 and CDR2: SEHNR and FQNEAQ (reference sequence). The CDR3 contains 15 residues.

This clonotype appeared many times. CDR3 protein: CASSDLGLAGGRTGELFF. In DNA, the CDR3 is TGTGCCAGCAGTGATCTGGGCCTAGCGGGGGGACGCACCGGGGAGCTGTTTTTT. This sequence joins TRBV2 and TRBJ2-2; TRBD2 matches 11 bases. Looked up from germline, CDR1 is SNHLY and CDR2 is FYNNEI. This CDR3 has 18 amino acids. Germline trimming cut 3 bases from V and 4 bases from J; bases unmatched to any gene: 10.

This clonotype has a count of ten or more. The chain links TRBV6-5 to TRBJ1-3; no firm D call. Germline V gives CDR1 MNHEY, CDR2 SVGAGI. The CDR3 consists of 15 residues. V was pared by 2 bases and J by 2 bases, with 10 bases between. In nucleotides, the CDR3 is TGTGCCAGCAGTTACGACTGGAAGGCTGGAAACACCATATATTTT. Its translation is CASSYDWKAGNTIYF.

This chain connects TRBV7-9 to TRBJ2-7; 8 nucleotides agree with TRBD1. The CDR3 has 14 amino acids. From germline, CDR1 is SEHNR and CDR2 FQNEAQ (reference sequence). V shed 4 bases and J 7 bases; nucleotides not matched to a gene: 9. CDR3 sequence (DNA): TGTGCCAGCAGCTCCCGACAGGGGCTCAGGGAGCAGTACTTC. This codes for CASSSRQGLREQYF.

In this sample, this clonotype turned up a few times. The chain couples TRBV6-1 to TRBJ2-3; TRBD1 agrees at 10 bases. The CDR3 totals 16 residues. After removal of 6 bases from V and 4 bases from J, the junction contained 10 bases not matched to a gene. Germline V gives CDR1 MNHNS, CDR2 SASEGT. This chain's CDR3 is CASREGPGQGSDTQYF. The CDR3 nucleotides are TGTGCCAGCAGGGAGGGACCGGGACAGGGGTCAGATACGCAGTATTTT.

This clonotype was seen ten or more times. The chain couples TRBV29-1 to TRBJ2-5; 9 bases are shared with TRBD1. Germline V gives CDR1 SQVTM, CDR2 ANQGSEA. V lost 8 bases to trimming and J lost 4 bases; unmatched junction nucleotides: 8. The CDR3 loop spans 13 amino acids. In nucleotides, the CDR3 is TGCAGCACACACAGGGGGCTTATAGAGACCCAGTACTTC. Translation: CSTHRGLIETQYF.

In DNA form, the CDR3 reads TGTGCCAGCAGCCTGACCATCCGGACTAGCGGCACAGATACGCAGTATTTT. This gives the protein CASSLTIRTSGTDTQYF. The chain employs TRBV3-1 and TRBJ2-3; 9 nucleotides line up with TRBD2. With 4 bases clipped from V and 1 base from J, the junction kept 9 bases outside the gene matches. The germline gives CDR1 LGHDT, CDR2 YNNKEL (reference sequence). The CDR3 is 17 amino acids.

The CDR3 spells CASGLPSAGTQYF. CDR3 DNA sequence: TGTGCTAGTGGTTTGCCCTCGGCGGGGACCCAGTACTTC. The V and J genes are TRBV12-5 and TRBJ2-5; tentative D call: TRBD2 (5 bases). Germline CDR1 and CDR2: LGHNT and FRNRAP. This CDR3 has 13 residues. The ends were cut back, 2 bases at V and 7 bases at J, with 11 bases in the middle.

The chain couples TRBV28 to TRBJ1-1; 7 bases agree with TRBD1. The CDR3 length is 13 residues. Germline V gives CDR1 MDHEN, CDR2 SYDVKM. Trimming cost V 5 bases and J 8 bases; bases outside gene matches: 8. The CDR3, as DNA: TGTGCCAGCAGTCCCGCCGACAGGGTAGAAGCTTTCTTT. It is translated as CASSPADRVEAFF.

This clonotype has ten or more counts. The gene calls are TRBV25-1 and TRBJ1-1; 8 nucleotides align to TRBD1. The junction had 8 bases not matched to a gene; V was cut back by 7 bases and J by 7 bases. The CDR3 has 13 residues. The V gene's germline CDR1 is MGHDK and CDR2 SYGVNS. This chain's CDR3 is CASKDRVRGEAFF. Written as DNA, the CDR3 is TGTGCCAGCAAGGACAGGGTCAGGGGTGAAGCTTTCTTT. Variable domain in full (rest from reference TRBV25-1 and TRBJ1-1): EADIYQTPRYLVIGTGKKITLECSQTMGHDKMYWYQQDPGMELHLIHYSYGVNSTEKGDLSSESTVSRIRTEHFPLTLESARPSHTSQYLCASKDRVRGEAFFGQGTRLTVV.

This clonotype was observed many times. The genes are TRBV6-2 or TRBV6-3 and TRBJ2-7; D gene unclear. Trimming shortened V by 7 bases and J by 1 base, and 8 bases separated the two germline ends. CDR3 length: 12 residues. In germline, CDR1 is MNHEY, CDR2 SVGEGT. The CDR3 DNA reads TGTGCCAGCAAAGACACATCCTACGAGCAGTACTTC. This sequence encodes CASKDTSYEQYF.

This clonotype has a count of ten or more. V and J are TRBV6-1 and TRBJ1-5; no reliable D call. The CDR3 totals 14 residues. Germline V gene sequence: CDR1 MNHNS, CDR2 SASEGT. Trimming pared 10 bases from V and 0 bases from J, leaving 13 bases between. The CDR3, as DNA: TGTGCCACCGGACGGTCACATAGCAATCAGCCCCAGCATTTT. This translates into CATGRSHSNQPQHF.

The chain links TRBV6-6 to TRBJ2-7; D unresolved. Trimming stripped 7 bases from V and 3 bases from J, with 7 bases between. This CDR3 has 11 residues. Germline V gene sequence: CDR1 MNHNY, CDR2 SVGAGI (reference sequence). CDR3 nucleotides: TGTGCCAGCACTCTTTACTACGAGCAGTACTTC. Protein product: CASTLYYEQYF.

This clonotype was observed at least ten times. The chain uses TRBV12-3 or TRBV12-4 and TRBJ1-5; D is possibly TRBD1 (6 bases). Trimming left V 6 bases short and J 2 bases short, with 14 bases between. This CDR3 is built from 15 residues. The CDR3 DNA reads TGTGCCAGCAGACAGGGAGGGGCCGGCAATCAGCCCCAGCATTTT. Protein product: CASRQGGAGNQPQHF.